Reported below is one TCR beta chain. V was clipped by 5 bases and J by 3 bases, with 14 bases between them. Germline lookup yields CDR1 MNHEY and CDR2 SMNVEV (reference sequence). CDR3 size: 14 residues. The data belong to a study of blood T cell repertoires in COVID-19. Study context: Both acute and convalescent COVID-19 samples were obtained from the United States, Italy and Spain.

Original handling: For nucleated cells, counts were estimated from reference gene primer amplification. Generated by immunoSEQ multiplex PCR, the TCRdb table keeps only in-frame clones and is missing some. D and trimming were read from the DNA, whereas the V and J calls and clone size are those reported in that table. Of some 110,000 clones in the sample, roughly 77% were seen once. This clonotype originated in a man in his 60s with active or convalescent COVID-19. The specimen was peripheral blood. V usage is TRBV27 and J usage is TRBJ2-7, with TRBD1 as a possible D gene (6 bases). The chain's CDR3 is CASSIGAGDYEQYF. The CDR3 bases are TGTGCCAGCAGTATCGGTGCAGGGGACTACGAGCAGTACTTC.